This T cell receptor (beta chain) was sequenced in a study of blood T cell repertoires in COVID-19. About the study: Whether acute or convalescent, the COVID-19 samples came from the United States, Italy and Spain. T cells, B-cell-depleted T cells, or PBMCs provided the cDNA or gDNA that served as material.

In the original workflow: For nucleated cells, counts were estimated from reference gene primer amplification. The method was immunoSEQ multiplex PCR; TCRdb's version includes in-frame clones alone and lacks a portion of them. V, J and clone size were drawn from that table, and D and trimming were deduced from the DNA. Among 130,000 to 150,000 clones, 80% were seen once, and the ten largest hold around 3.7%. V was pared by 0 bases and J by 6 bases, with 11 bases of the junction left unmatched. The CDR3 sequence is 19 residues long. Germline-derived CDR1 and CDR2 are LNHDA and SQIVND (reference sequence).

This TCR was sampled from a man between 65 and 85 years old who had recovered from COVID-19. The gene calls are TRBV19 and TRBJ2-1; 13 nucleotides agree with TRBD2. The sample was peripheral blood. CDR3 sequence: CASSIDGTSGTPYLNEQFF. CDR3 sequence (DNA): TGTGCCAGTAGTATAGACGGGACTAGCGGGACCCCTTACCTCAATGAGCAGTTCTTC.